This is a list of T cell receptor beta chains from one sample in a study of regulatory T cells in long-lasting Graves disease. TCRdb re-called the multiplex PCR reads with MiXCR, one entry per CDR3 protein. In the table there are about 660,000 distinct CDR3 sequences, around 30% of which are singletons. Sequences were derived from peripheral blood mononuclear cells (PBMCs), sampled when the disease was refractory, from a patient treated with antithyroid drugs. The source of these receptors is a female donor with Graves disease. The CDR3 runs from the conserved cysteine through the conserved F or W. Size is omitted from some rows. Given values are once, few, many or a class for expanded clones.

CDR3 protein | V gene | clone size
CASSLQGVGPGANVLTF | TRBV13 | few
CASSWGLAVSSYEQYF | TRBV11-2 | .
CASSFRADQPQHF | TRBV7-2 | .
CSVGTGTRSGANVLTF | TRBV29-1 | .
CSASRGRANSYEQYF | TRBV20-1 | few
CASSPPLIGGRAIETQYF | TRBV7-9 | .
CASSLPLGTGFGSNQPQHF | TRBV28 | many
CASSIPNLWDRANEQYF | TRBV28 | few
CASSPNAPKNIQYF | TRBV18 | .
CASTGGQKNTEAFF | TRBV6-1 | few
CASSLTPGQGPLYEQYF | TRBV6-1 | .
CASSEFSLQETQYF | TRBV25-1 | many
CASSLSVDNYGYTF | TRBV27 | .
CASSDGQGNYGYTF | TRBV6-1 | many
CASSQVTGYEQYF | TRBV11-1 | .
CSARVSGGEETQYF | TRBV20-1 | .
CASSLTLREVDEQFF | TRBV7-3 | few
CSANPQERTRDEQYF | TRBV20-1 | few
CASSLATRVTPLHF | TRBV5-4 | few
CASSPGTGPYGYTF | TRBV5-1 | few
CASSVAPGFQETQYF | TRBV9 | .
CSASAAQNTEAFF | TRBV20-1 | .
CASSAEGLAKNIQYF | TRBV2 | few
CASSSRERGYTF | TRBV12-3/TRBV12-4 | many
CSGIRGASGSPSSYNEQFF | TRBV29-1 | .
CASSFVAGGPYGELFF | TRBV19 | once
CASSFGRRHQPQHF | TRBV12-3/TRBV12-4 | few
CASKSSRVFGETQYF | TRBV28 | many
CASSDRASSYGYTF | TRBV2 | many
CASRFRGELTEAFF | TRBV27 | few
CASSHGLAGTQETQYF | TRBV4-1 | .
CASTPLGSNTEAFF | TRBV19 | .
CASSDPSGRDYEQYF | TRBV7-2 | few
CSAREGGSPGGYTF | TRBV20-1 | .
CAAQGGNQPQHF | TRBV28 | few
CASSFFQLPANQYGYTF | TRBV28 | many
CASRAYNEQFF | TRBV28 | .
CASSITTGGYEQYF | TRBV19 | .
CASSFSHRTGGRFGNQPQHF | TRBV5-1 | .
CASRVSGRGGETQYF | TRBV7-9 | .
CASSPPQGTTEAFF | TRBV28 | .
CACSLTSGSYEQYF | TRBV19 | .
CASSLAGGTGIGNYGYTF | TRBV7-6 | .
CASSLTKTTDTQYF | TRBV12-3/TRBV12-4 | .
CAISDSRGFTEAFF | TRBV10-3 | few
CASRLAGARNEQYF | TRBV6-1 | .
CASRPFSTLAEYEQYF | TRBV27 | many
CASSLANGPAAQQYF | TRBV5-1 | few
CSVYRQGSYEQYF | TRBV29-1 | .
CASSTGLNTEAFF | TRBV2 | many
CAWDLGRRSGANALTF | TRBV30 | .
CASSQTGTEEKLFF | TRBV11-2 | .